This TCR beta chain emerged from a study of early T cells in non-severe SARS-CoV-2 infection. Overall study: Bulk RNA from unsorted whole blood was sequenced; chains were unpaired.

General study results and limits: Reliance on VDJdb matching favored anti-spike CD8 responses; private and CD4 specificities were missed.

CDR1 is SEHNR, CDR2 FQNEAQ, per germline (reference sequence). This CDR3 is built from 13 residues. With 2 bases removed from V and 8 bases from J, the gap between germline ends came to 10 bases. In this sample, this clonotype turned up a few times. Antigen specificity is unknown. TCRdb reprocessed the 5' RACE reads with MiXCR, giving one entry per CDR3 protein. In the table there are 90,000 to 120,000 distinct CDR3 sequences, around 10% of which are singletons. This chain joins TRBV7-9 and TRBJ2-1; D not resolved. The sequencing input was whole blood. This receptor was obtained from an adult who was a healthcare worker with PCR-confirmed SARS-CoV-2 infection or an uninfected control (not recorded which). Here the CDR3 reads CASSLSGWDEQFF. The CDR3 DNA reads TGTGCCAGCAGCTTATCTGGGTGGGATGAGCAGTTCTTC. The full variable domain, in which reference TRBV7-9 and TRBJ2-1 provide the parts outside the CDR3, is DTGVSQNPRHKITKRGQNVTFRCDPISEHNRLYWYRQTLGQGPEFLTYFQNEAQLEKSRLLSDRFSAERPKGSFSTLEIQRTEQGDSAMYLCASSLSGWDEQFFGPGTRLTVL.